This passage covers 29 T cell receptor beta chains from one sample sequenced in a study of T-cell memory formation after mild COVID-19. TCRdb used MiXCR to reprocess the 5' RACE reads, holding one entry per CDR3 protein. The sample has about 110,000 distinct CDR3 sequences; under 15% are singletons. Material for sequencing was PBMCs or a T cell subset sorted from them (not recorded which). The receptors originated from an adult woman who had mild COVID-19 (a few samples of this study predate the infection). Cell type and time point are not known.

This clonotype has a handful of counts. V gene TRBV7-6 combines with J gene TRBJ2-5, with D perhaps TRBD2 (6 bases). CDR3 size: 16 residues. With 4 bases removed from V and 0 bases from J, the gap between germline ends came to 15 bases. The germline CDR1 and CDR2 sequences are SGHVS and FNYEAQ. The CDR3 coding sequence is TGTGCCAGCAGCTCCGGTAGCGGCTGGTACCAAGAGACCCAGTACTTC. Its protein product is CASSSGSGWYQETQYF.

This clonotype was observed a few times. The V and J genes are TRBV15 and TRBJ2-5; D is uncertain. Germline loops: CDR1 LNHNV, CDR2 YYDKDF (reference sequence). Trimming removed 0 bases at V and 4 bases at J, with 3 bases between. The CDR3 runs to 12 residues. CDR3 sequence: CATSRDLETQYF. The CDR3 DNA is TGTGCCACCAGCAGAGATCTAGAGACCCAGTACTTC.

This clonotype has at least ten counts. This chain joins TRBV4-1 and TRBJ2-3; 13 nucleotides align to TRBD2. J lost 6 bases, V lost 0 bases, and 3 bases had no gene match. The CDR3 consists of 16 residues. Looked up from germline, CDR1 is MGHRA and CDR2 is YSYEKL. For the CDR3, the DNA is TGCGCCAGCAGCCAAGAGGGACTAGCGGGGAAGGATACGCAGTATTTT. This translates into CASSQEGLAGKDTQYF.

This clonotype has ten or more counts. The V gene is TRBV29-1, the J gene TRBJ2-1, with 10 bases matching TRBD1. This CDR3 contains 13 residues. V trimming: 6 bases; J trimming: 9 bases; junction bases outside the gene matches: 8. From germline, CDR1 is SQVTM and CDR2 ANQGSEA. In DNA, the CDR3 is TGCAGCGTGGAGGGGACAGGGGATTTTGAGCAGTTCTTC. This encodes CSVEGTGDFEQFF.

The chain has TRBV18 and TRBJ2-5; D remains ambiguous. The CDR3 sequence is 13 residues long. V was trimmed by 0 bases and J by 1 base, leaving 3 bases between them. Germline CDR1 and CDR2: KGHSH and LQKENI. The CDR3 coding sequence is TGTGCCAGCTCACCACCTCTCCAAGAGACCCAGTACTTC. This sequence encodes CASSPPLQETQYF.

The chain is built from TRBV12-3 or TRBV12-4 and TRBJ2-7; TRBD2 is a possible D gene (6 bases). V lost 6 bases to trimming and J lost 0 bases, with 15 bases between them. The CDR3 loop spans 15 amino acids. CDR3 amino acids: CASSPTETSSYEQYF. Here the CDR3 DNA reads TGTGCCAGCAGCCCGACAGAGACTAGCTCCTACGAGCAGTACTTC.

This clonotype has a handful of counts. V and J are TRBV12-3 or TRBV12-4 and TRBJ2-3, with 7 nucleotides matching TRBD2. Trimming took 4 bases from V and 4 from J; bases not matched to a gene: 2. The CDR3 covers 13 residues. CDR3 bases: TGTGCCAGCAGTTATGGGGGGGCAGATACGCAGTATTTT. Translated: CASSYGGADTQYF.

This chain uses TRBV12-3 or TRBV12-4 with TRBJ1-1; D remains ambiguous. Trimming cost V 3 bases and J 5 bases, with 16 bases left between them. The CDR3 loop spans 15 amino acids. The CDR3: CASSFVSSQFTEAFF. In DNA, the CDR3 is TGTGCCAGCAGTTTCGTGTCATCCCAGTTTACTGAAGCTTTCTTT.

The chain recombines TRBV7-9 with TRBJ2-7, with 7 nucleotides matching TRBD1. The germline gives CDR1 SEHNR, CDR2 FQNEAQ (reference sequence). The CDR3 extends over 16 amino acids. V lost 2 bases and J lost 2; bases outside the gene matches: 9. In DNA form, the CDR3 reads TGTGCCAGCAGCTTATCGTCGGGCCAGGGGGCCTACGAGCAGTACTTC. This encodes CASSLSSGQGAYEQYF.

At least ten counts were recorded for this clonotype. The V call is TRBV20-1, the J call TRBJ2-3; D unclear. CDR1 and CDR2 from the germline V gene are DFQATT and SNEGSKA (reference sequence). Trimming removed 6 bases from V and 7 bases from J, with 8 bases in between. The CDR3 totals 10 residues. DNA of the CDR3: TGCAGTGCCCTTGGTCATACGCAGTATTTT. Translating gives CSALGHTQYF.

The chain employs TRBV12-3 or TRBV12-4 and TRBJ2-1; 11 bases fit TRBD1. The CDR3 contains 16 residues. With V trimmed by 6 bases and J by 3 bases, 7 bases remained unmatched. CDR3: CASRSSGTGGYNEQFF. In nucleotides, the CDR3 is TGTGCCAGCAGGTCCTCCGGGACAGGGGGCTACAATGAGCAGTTCTTC.

This chain connects TRBV6-5 to TRBJ2-1; 7 bases match TRBD2. Germline assignment: CDR1 MNHEY and CDR2 SVGAGI. This CDR3 is built from 14 residues. V gave up 2 bases and J gave up 5 bases; unmatched junction bases: 3. CDR3 DNA: TGTGCCAGCAGTTACGGGACTACCAACAATGAGCAGTTCTTC. It translates to CASSYGTTNNEQFF.

The genes are TRBV20-1 and TRBJ1-5; unclear D gene. The V end was cut by 0 bases, the J end by 0 bases, with 9 bases between. The CDR3 sequence is 15 residues long. Germline V CDR1 and CDR2: DFQATT, SNEGSKA (reference sequence). CDR3 coding DNA: TGCAGTGCTAGAGATCCACAGAATAGCAATCAGCCCCAGCATTTT. Protein product: CSARDPQNSNQPQHF.

This clonotype was counted ten times or more. This rearrangement joins TRBV7-9 to TRBJ2-3; D ambiguous. The germline V gene has CDR1 SEHNR and CDR2 FQNEAQ (reference sequence). V gave up 4 bases and J gave up 6 bases, with 2 bases separating them. The CDR3 extends over 10 amino acids. The CDR3 DNA sequence: TGTGCCAGCAGCTCCGATACGCAGTATTTT. Translating gives CASSSDTQYF. Combining the CDR3 with reference TRBV7-9 and TRBJ2-3 gives the whole variable domain DTGVSQNPRHKITKRGQNVTFRCDPISEHNRLYWYRQTLGQGPEFLTYFQNEAQLEKSRLLSDRFSAERPKGSFSTLEIQRTEQGDSAMYLCASSSDTQYFGPGTRLTVL.

This clonotype was seen a few times. The V gene is TRBV15, the J gene TRBJ1-6; no firm D call. Germline values: CDR1 LNHNV, CDR2 YYDKDF (reference sequence). Trimming left V 0 bases short and J 0 bases short, with 9 bases between. The length of the CDR3 is 17 residues. CDR3 protein: CATSRDQRSSYNSPLHF. CDR3 sequence (DNA): TGTGCCACCAGCAGAGATCAGAGGAGCTCCTATAATTCACCCCTCCACTTT.

V usage is TRBV11-2 and J usage is TRBJ2-1; 13 bases fit TRBD2. From germline, CDR1 is SGHAT and CDR2 FQNNGV. Germline trimming cut 5 bases from V and 4 bases from J; bases unmatched to any gene: 11. The length of the CDR3 is 18 residues. The CDR3: CASSDTLAGGRRYNEQFF. For the CDR3, the DNA is TGTGCCAGCAGCGACACACTAGCGGGGGGGAGGAGGTACAATGAGCAGTTCTTC.

The rearrangement links TRBV4-2 to TRBJ2-3; 11 bases align to TRBD2. Germline V gene lookup returns CDR1 LGHNA and CDR2 YNFKEQ. Trimming cost V 3 bases and J 6 bases; bases outside gene matches: 8. The CDR3 contains 16 residues. The CDR3 sequence: CASSQDSGGASDTQYF. CDR3 nucleotides: TGTGCCAGCAGCCAGGATAGCGGGGGGGCCTCGGATACGCAGTATTTT.

This clonotype was recorded a few times. This chain joins TRBV12-3 or TRBV12-4 and TRBJ1-2; D unresolved. The CDR3 consists of 13 residues. The ends were cut back, 4 bases at V and 8 bases at J, with 14 bases in the middle. Written as DNA, the CDR3 is TGTGCCAGCAGTTATTCGGGGTCGGTAGGCTACACCTTC. Translating it yields CASSYSGSVGYTF.

This rearrangement joins TRBV11-2 to TRBJ2-7, with 11 bases that match TRBD2. Per the germline V gene, CDR1 is SGHAT and CDR2 is FQNNGV. The J segment lost 6 bases and the V segment lost 5 bases, leaving 12 bases of the junction unmatched. The CDR3 sequence is 16 residues long. CDR3 in DNA: TGTGCCAGCAGCCCACCACTAGCGGGAGTGTCGGGCGAGCAGTACTTC. Its translation is CASSPPLAGVSGEQYF.

The rearrangement uses TRBV10-3 and TRBJ2-7; TRBD1 might be the D (5 bases). Germline V lookup: CDR1 ENHRY, CDR2 SYGVKD. This CDR3 contains 16 residues. Trimming pared 5 bases from V and 0 bases from J, leaving 17 bases between. CDR3: CAISSQDMALSYEQYF. The CDR3 DNA follows: TGTGCCATCAGTTCGCAGGACATGGCGCTCTCCTACGAGCAGTACTTC.

This clonotype appeared a few times. The genes are TRBV27 and TRBJ2-4; tentative D call: TRBD2 (6 bases). CDR1 is MNHEY and CDR2 is SMNVEV in the germline V gene (reference sequence). Trimming cost V 1 base and J 3 bases, with 7 bases left between them. The CDR3 covers 14 residues. CDR3 DNA sequence: TGTGCCAGCAGTTTATGGGGAGGCAAAAACATTCAGTACTTC. It is translated as CASSLWGGKNIQYF.

V and J are TRBV5-6 and TRBJ2-1; unclear D gene. The CDR3 length is 14 residues. Deletions cut 4 bases from V and 2 bases from J, with 10 bases between. Germline CDR1 is SGHDT and CDR2 is YYEEEE. The CDR3 DNA is TGTGCCAGCAGCGGGCGATGGCCCTACAATGAGCAGTTCTTC. It specifies CASSGRWPYNEQFF. Filled out from reference TRBV5-6 and TRBJ2-1, the complete variable domain reads DAGVTQSPTHLIKTRGQQVTLRCSPKSGHDTVSWYQQALGQGPQFIFQYYEEEERQRGNFPDRFSGHQFPNYSSELNVNALLLGDSALYLCASSGRWPYNEQFFGPGTRLTVL.

The V gene is TRBV7-9, the J gene TRBJ2-3; 14 bases map to TRBD2. In germline, CDR1 is SEHNR, CDR2 FQNEAQ (reference sequence). The V gene end was trimmed by 5 bases and the J gene end by 2 bases; junction bases not matched to a gene: 6. This CDR3 contains 17 residues. The CDR3 region is CASSGLAGGQITDTQYF. CDR3 coding DNA: TGTGCCAGCAGCGGACTAGCGGGGGGTCAAATCACAGATACGCAGTATTTT.

The rearrangement uses TRBV12-3 or TRBV12-4 and TRBJ2-2, with TRBD1 as a possible D gene (6 bases). This CDR3 has 13 residues. V was pared by 6 bases and J by 5 bases, with 10 bases between. CDR3 nucleotides: TGTGCCAGCAGATTACAGGGAACCGGGGAGCTGTTTTTT. Translating gives CASRLQGTGELFF.

A few counts support this clonotype. The chain recombines TRBV6-2 or TRBV6-3 with TRBJ2-3, with TRBD1 identical over 7 bases. V lost 1 base, J lost 4 bases, and 2 bases stayed unmatched. Germline V lookup: CDR1 MNHEY, CDR2 SVGEGT. The CDR3 contains 14 residues. Written as DNA, the CDR3 is TGTGCCAGCAGTTACTTGACAGGGCCAGATACGCAGTATTTT. Residues: CASSYLTGPDTQYF.

V usage is TRBV5-6 and J usage is TRBJ2-5; D perhaps matches TRBD1 (6 bases). The CDR3 runs 15 residues. CDR1 SGHDT and CDR2 YYEEEE come from the germline V gene. V was trimmed by 0 bases and J by 5 bases, leaving 14 bases between them. For the CDR3, the DNA is TGTGCCAGCAGCTTGGGCGTGGGGGCCGGGGAGACCCAGTACTTC. Its protein product is CASSLGVGAGETQYF. Together with reference TRBV5-6 and TRBJ2-5, the CDR3 gives the full variable domain: DAGVTQSPTHLIKTRGQQVTLRCSPKSGHDTVSWYQQALGQGPQFIFQYYEEEERQRGNFPDRFSGHQFPNYSSELNVNALLLGDSALYLCASSLGVGAGETQYFGPGTRLLVL.

The V call is TRBV5-1, the J call TRBJ1-5; no clear D. There are 14 residues in the CDR3. The ends were cut back, 0 bases at V and 5 bases at J, with 9 bases in the middle. Germline CDR1 reads SGHRS; CDR2 reads YFSETQ. CDR3 loop: CASSLADPHQPQHF. The CDR3 coding sequence is TGCGCCAGCAGCTTGGCCGACCCCCATCAGCCCCAGCATTTT.

This clonotype was counted only a few times. This chain links TRBV20-1 with TRBJ1-2; D gene unclear. Trimming removed 8 bases from V and 6 bases from J, with 19 bases in between. This CDR3 is built from 13 residues. The V gene's germline CDR1 is DFQATT and CDR2 SNEGSKA (reference sequence). The CDR3 nucleotides read TGCAGTCCCTCTCCTCGGATCGGGGATGGCTACACCTTC. As protein: CSPSPRIGDGYTF.

A few counts support this clonotype. The rearrangement joins TRBV5-1 to TRBJ2-7; maybe TRBD2 (5 bases). CDR1 and CDR2 (germline): SGHRS, YFSETQ. The V end was cut by 3 bases, the J end by 3 bases, with 13 bases between. This CDR3 contains 14 residues. CDR3 region: CASSSRGPGYEQYF. In nucleotides, the CDR3 is TGCGCCAGCAGCTCTCGCGGGCCGGGCTACGAGCAGTACTTC.